The 16 T cell receptor beta chains in this list originate from one sample, sequenced in a study of blood T cell repertoires in COVID-19. Using immunoSEQ multiplex PCR, the repertoire was profiled, and TCRdb retains in-frame clones only, with some absent. Counted here are around 190,000 clones, about 90% occurring once; the ten biggest clones make up roughly 10%. The sequenced material came from PBMCs or T cells enriched from blood (not recorded which). These TCRs come from a woman under 30 who had recovered from COVID-19.

V and J are TRBV7-3 and TRBJ2-7, with TRBD2 matching 10 bases. The V gene end was trimmed by 5 bases and the J gene end by 0 bases; junction bases not matched to a gene: 4. The CDR3 runs 15 residues. Germline V CDR1 and CDR2: SGHTA, FQGTGA. The CDR3 DNA reads TGTGCCAGCAGCGTTAGCGGGGGGAGCTCCTACGAGCAGTACTTC. Protein product: CASSVSGGSSYEQYF.

V and J are TRBV10-3 and TRBJ1-2; 9 bases map to TRBD1. Germline V CDR1 and CDR2: ENHRY, SYGVKD. The CDR3 loop spans 14 amino acids. V dropped 6 bases and J dropped 2; count of bases not matched to a gene: 4. The CDR3 DNA sequence: TGTGCCATCAGCAAAGGACAGGGGAACTATGGCTACACCTTC. Protein product: CAISKGQGNYGYTF.

The chain combines TRBV19 with TRBJ1-3; no definite D call. CDR3 size: 16 residues. Trimming pared 2 bases from V and 0 bases from J, leaving 11 bases between. Germline CDR1 LNHDA, CDR2 SQIVND (reference sequence). CDR3 nucleotide sequence: TGTGCCAGTAGTATATCCGGGTACTACTCTGGAAACACCATATATTTT. Translation: CASSISGYYSGNTIYF.

This clone has just one count. The chain links TRBV27 to TRBJ1-2; D is uncertain. This CDR3 spans 14 amino acids. V was trimmed by 2 bases and J by 3 bases, leaving 10 bases between them. CDR1 and CDR2 from the germline V gene are MNHEY and SMNVEV (reference sequence). The CDR3 spells CASSLSGEDYGYTF. The CDR3 DNA sequence: TGTGCCAGCAGTTTAAGCGGGGAGGACTATGGCTACACCTTC.

V gene TRBV4-3 combines with J gene TRBJ2-3, with TRBD2 matching 9 bases. This CDR3 comprises 16 residues. The V gene end was trimmed by 0 bases and the J gene end by 7 bases; junction bases not matched to a gene: 8. Germline-derived CDR1 and CDR2 are LGHNA and YSLEER. CDR3 region: CASSQEGGSGGYTQYF. The CDR3 DNA reads as TGCGCCAGCAGCCAAGAGGGAGGGAGCGGGGGGTATACGCAGTATTTT.

V and J are TRBV18 and TRBJ2-5, with D perhaps TRBD1 (6 bases). The V end lost 0 bases, the J end lost 5 bases, and 10 bases lay between the germline ends. This CDR3 contains 14 residues. CDR1 is KGHSH, CDR2 LQKENI, per germline. The CDR3 DNA reads TGTGCCAGCTCACCACCCACAGGGCGGGAGACCCAGTACTTC. It encodes CASSPPTGRETQYF. Combining the CDR3 with reference TRBV18 and TRBJ2-5 gives the whole variable domain NAGVMQNPRHLVRRRGQEARLRCSPMKGHSHVYWYRQLPEEGLKFMVYLQKENIIDESGMPKERFSAEFPKEGPSILRIQQVVRGDSAAYFCASSPPTGRETQYFGPGTRLLVL.

The chain uses TRBV28 and TRBJ2-7; the D gene is possibly TRBD1 (5 bases). Germline V gene sequence: CDR1 MDHEN, CDR2 SYDVKM. The CDR3 spans 14 residues. Trimming stripped 10 bases from V and 4 bases from J, with 20 bases between. The CDR3 region has the DNA TGTGCCACCGCATCCCAGGGTCCCTTTTACGAGCAGTACTTC. It codes for CATASQGPFYEQYF.

This clone came up a few times. The V call is TRBV19, the J call TRBJ2-1, with 10 bases fitting TRBD2. The germline V gene has CDR1 LNHDA and CDR2 SQIVND (reference sequence). The CDR3 length is 15 residues. With V trimmed by 3 bases and J by 6 bases, 5 bases remained unmatched. The CDR3 DNA sequence: TGTGCCAGTAGTATTTGGACTAGCGGAACCAATGAGCAGTTCTTC. Amino acids: CASSIWTSGTNEQFF.

This chain joins TRBV7-8 and TRBJ1-2, with a possible D match to TRBD1 (6 bases). The CDR3 covers 15 residues. In germline, CDR1 is SGHVS, CDR2 FQNEAQ. Between the trimmed V and J ends, which lost 1 base and 3 bases, there was a span of 12 bases. The CDR3 nucleotides are TGTGCCAGCAGCTTAGGCCAGGGGTTAGACTATGGCTACACCTTC. Translated, it gives CASSLGQGLDYGYTF.

This chain uses TRBV19 with TRBJ2-2; TRBD2 aligns across 14 bases. Germline V lookup: CDR1 LNHDA, CDR2 SQIVND (reference sequence). J was trimmed by 0 bases and V by 8 bases; bases with no gene match: 5. The CDR3 length is 17 residues. CDR3 in amino acids: CASAGLAGGPNTGELFF. CDR3 DNA sequence: TGTGCCAGTGCCGGACTAGCGGGGGGCCCGAACACCGGGGAGCTGTTTTTT.

The genes are TRBV6-2 or TRBV6-3 and TRBJ2-7; D gene unclear. V was trimmed by 6 bases and J by 0 bases, leaving 9 bases between them. CDR1 MNHEY and CDR2 SVGEGT come from the germline V gene. The length of the CDR3 is 13 residues. The CDR3 protein is CASSLRSSYEQYF. The CDR3, as DNA: TGTGCCAGCAGCCTAAGGAGCTCCTACGAGCAGTACTTC.

The V call is TRBV6-5, the J call TRBJ2-7; D may be TRBD2 (6 bases). Per germline, CDR1 MNHEY and CDR2 SVGAGI. V was pared by 7 bases and J by 2 bases, with 18 bases between. This CDR3 comprises 15 residues. The CDR3 DNA sequence: TGTGCCAGCACCCACCTCGGGGGAGCGACCTACGAGCAGTACTTC. Translating it yields CASTHLGGATYEQYF.

This chain connects TRBV18 to TRBJ2-6, with D perhaps TRBD1 (6 bases). V dropped 2 bases and J dropped 0 bases, with 8 bases sitting between them. CDR1 and CDR2 (germline): KGHSH, LQKENI. The CDR3 length is 16 residues. As DNA, the CDR3 is TGTGCCAGCTCACCAACAGGGAGCTCTGGGGCCAACGTCCTGACTTTC. As protein: CASSPTGSSGANVLTF.

The rearrangement links TRBV6-6 to TRBJ2-7; 10 nucleotides match TRBD2. This CDR3 comprises 15 residues. Looked up from germline, CDR1 is MNHNY and CDR2 is SVGAGI (reference sequence). The V gene end was trimmed by 4 bases and the J gene end by 5 bases; junction bases not matched to a gene: 8. The CDR3 here is CASSSRAGGPHEQYF. The CDR3 nucleotides are TGTGCCAGCAGTTCCCGAGCGGGAGGGCCCCACGAGCAGTACTTC.

V gene TRBV6-1 combines with J gene TRBJ1-3; perhaps TRBD1 as D (6 bases). The CDR3 runs 16 residues. Germline V gene data show CDR1 as MNHNS and CDR2 as SASEGT. Trimming removed 2 bases from V and 1 base from J, with 12 bases in between. The CDR3 loop reads CASSENRVRSGNTIYF. For the CDR3, the DNA is TGTGCCAGCAGTGAAAACAGGGTTAGGTCTGGAAACACCATATATTTT.

This clone was picked up a small number of times. Other nucleotide sequences from this sample produce the same CDR3. This rearrangement joins TRBV6-5 to TRBJ2-7; the D gene is possibly TRBD2 (6 bases). V lost 2 bases to trimming and J lost 7 bases, with 6 bases between them. This CDR3 spans 11 amino acids. Germline lookup yields CDR1 MNHEY and CDR2 SVGAGI. The DNA of the CDR3 is TGTGCCAGCAGTTACGGGGGGGAGCAGTACTTC. It is translated as CASSYGGEQYF.